The sequence of this T cell receptor beta chain was determined in a study of graft-versus-host responses after intestinal transplantation. Background on the study: Transplants given to recipients were multivisceral, liver-intestinal, or isolated intestinal. Recipients across the board were started on anti-thymocyte globulin induction, then kept on tacrolimus and steroids for two to four years. Study results and limitations: The study associated peak circulating GvH clone levels with early post-transplant HvG declines. GvH clones appeared in recipient marrow, some first in ileum or blood.

On this clone itself: No antigen is known for it.

Assay: immunoSEQ multiplex PCR; the TCRdb copy retains only in-frame clones and omits some. The profile shows about 120,000 clones, approximately 95% of them singletons. This CDR3 is 16 amino acids long. V lost 5 bases, J lost 4 bases, and 11 bases stayed unmatched. The germline V gene has CDR1 MDHEN and CDR2 SYDVKM. The material was unstimulated CD8+ T cells sorted from spleen or lymph node cells, obtained before intestinal transplant. The sequence was obtained from a human donor who received an intestinal transplant. This chain joins TRBV28 and TRBJ2-7; 10 bases map to TRBD1. CDR3 protein: CASSPYRDRGPYEQYF. The DNA of the CDR3 is TGTGCCAGCAGTCCCTATCGGGACAGGGGTCCTTACGAGCAGTACTTC.